This TCR beta chain emerged from a study of T-cell memory formation after mild COVID-19. In this sample, this clonotype turned up a few times. Its target is unknown. The authors produced TCR alpha and TCR beta cDNA libraries with sample barcodes and UMIs by 5'RACE using constant-segment primers. One entry per CDR3 protein, called by TCRdb with MiXCR from the 5' RACE reads. The sample consists of some 450,000 distinct CDR3 sequences, more than 15% of them appearing once. Study observations and caveats: Later expanders leaned CD4+, whereas clones that contracted between day 15 and 85 were balanced CD4/CD8. There was no confirmation that second-wave clones peaking on day 37 were SARS-CoV-2 specific.

Germline V gene lookup returns CDR1 DFQATT and CDR2 SNEGSKA (reference sequence). V shed 6 bases and J shed 4 bases, with 13 bases lying between them. There are 13 residues in the CDR3. Material: PBMCs or a T cell subset sorted from them (not recorded which). This chain connects TRBV20-1 to TRBJ1-3; a possible D gene is TRBD1 (6 bases). This TCR derives from a man between 18 and 35 years old who had mild COVID-19 (a few samples of this study predate the infection). Cell type and time point are not known. The CDR3 is CSANREAGNTIYF. The CDR3 DNA reads TGCAGTGCCAACAGGGAAGCGGGAAACACCATATATTTT.